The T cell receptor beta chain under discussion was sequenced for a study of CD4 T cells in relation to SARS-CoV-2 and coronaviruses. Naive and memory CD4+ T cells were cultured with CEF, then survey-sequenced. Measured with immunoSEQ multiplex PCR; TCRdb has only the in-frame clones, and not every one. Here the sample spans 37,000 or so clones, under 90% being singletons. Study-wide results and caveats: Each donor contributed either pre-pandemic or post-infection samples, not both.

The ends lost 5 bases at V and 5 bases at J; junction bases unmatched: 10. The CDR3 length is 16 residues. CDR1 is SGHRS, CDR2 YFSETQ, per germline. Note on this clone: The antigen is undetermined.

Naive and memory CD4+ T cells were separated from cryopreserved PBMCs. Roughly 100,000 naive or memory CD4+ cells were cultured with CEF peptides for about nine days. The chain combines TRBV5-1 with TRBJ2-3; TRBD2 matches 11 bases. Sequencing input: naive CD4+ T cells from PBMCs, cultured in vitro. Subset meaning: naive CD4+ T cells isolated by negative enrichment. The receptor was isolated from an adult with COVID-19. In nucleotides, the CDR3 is TGCGCCAGCAGAACTAGCGGGAGAGTGGCACAAGATACGCAGTATTTT. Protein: CASRTSGRVAQDTQYF.